The present TCR beta chain was sequenced within a study of T cell responses to AZD1222 COVID-19 vaccine. The method was immunoSEQ multiplex PCR; TCRdb's version includes in-frame clones alone and lacks a portion of them. The sample records fewer than 75,000 clones, 90% to 95% being singletons. Germline lookup yields CDR1 SGHRS and CDR2 YFSETQ. V gave up 0 bases and J gave up 4 bases, with 7 bases separating them. This CDR3 is 13 amino acids long. As for this clone: Its antigen is currently unknown.

Whole-study findings and limits: Seropositivity was recorded at baseline in only a handful of AZD1222 recipients. Among vaccine-associated CD4 TCRs, coverage spanned spike, with dominance at 160-218 and 743-854. Targets within unmutated variant regions were reportedly found for nearly half of spike-specific TCRs. White British donors predominated, females outnumbered males, and clonal diversity was possibly underestimated.

This rearrangement joins TRBV5-1 to TRBJ2-5; D is perhaps TRBD2 (6 bases). This material consisted of peripheral blood, taken 28 days after the second dose of the MenACWY control vaccine. This receptor was taken from an adult who received the MenACWY meningococcal vaccine as a control. The CDR3 spells CASSLGGGETQYF. For the CDR3, the DNA is TGCGCCAGCAGCTTGGGGGGAGGAGAGACCCAGTACTTC.